This TCR beta chain was profiled in a study of shared clonotypes between healthy human individuals. The study's findings and limits: An expected dependence of interdonor clonotype sharing on sequencing depth was noted.

Trimming took 7 bases from V and 3 from J; bases not matched to a gene: 9. The germline CDR1 and CDR2 sequences are SQVTM and ANQGSEA. CDR3 size: 14 residues. Per the study methods: Filtering differed since immunoSEQ provided only junctions, with no quality scores. The protocol was immunoSEQ multiplex PCR, while the TCRdb copy is restricted to in-frame clones and leaves out a portion. The V and J calls and clone size come from that table; D and trimming were worked out from the DNA. The table shows about 500,000 clones, with roughly three quarters occurring only once. In the case of this clone: Its specificity is unknown.

All donors were Caucasian adults living in Nashville, Tennessee. The clonotype originates from a woman aged 40 to 55 in good health. Some clones in this sample may be carry-over from other donors' samples. Specimen: PBMCs. The chain joins TRBV29-1 to TRBJ2-1, with TRBD2 identical over 7 bases. CDR3 sequence reads: CSGGTAGDYNEQFF. CDR3 nucleotides: TGCAGCGGGGGGACGGCGGGAGACTACAATGAGCAGTTCTTC.